This paragraph reports one T cell receptor beta chain. Data came from immunoSEQ multiplex PCR; TCRdb stores just in-frame clones and leaves some out. The profile shows roughly 56,000 clones, 70% to 90% of them singletons. This sample stems from a study of OX40 agonist ivuxolimab in advanced cancers. The germline CDR1 and CDR2 sequences are MNHNS and SASEGT. With V trimmed by 0 bases and J by 3 bases, 10 bases remained unmatched. The CDR3 runs 18 residues. The starting material was CD4+ or CD8+ T cells sorted from blood, obtained in a trial of the OX40 agonist ivuxolimab. The gene calls are TRBV6-1 and TRBJ2-1; 8 nucleotides align to TRBD1. The source is an adult with an advanced solid tumor such as melanoma, head and neck, liver or kidney cancer. The CDR3 sequence is CASSEALGGTGRYNEQFF. The CDR3 DNA is TGTGCCAGCAGTGAAGCGCTAGGTGGGACAGGACGCTACAATGAGCAGTTCTTC.